Shown below are 23 T cell receptor beta chains from a single sample sequenced in a study of blood T cell repertoires in COVID-19. Method: immunoSEQ multiplex PCR; TCRdb's copy keeps in-frame clones and lacks some. This table has some 46,000 clones, about four fifths appearing once. What was sequenced was peripheral blood. The receptors come from a man aged 60 to 69 with active COVID-19.

V and J are TRBV5-6 and TRBJ2-7, with 9 bases lining up with TRBD2. The CDR3 sequence is 16 residues long. Germline CDR1 SGHDT, CDR2 YYEEEE. With 0 bases clipped from V and 2 bases from J, the junction kept 6 bases outside the gene matches. CDR3 protein: CASSLAGSGSPYEQYF. The CDR3 DNA sequence: TGTGCCAGCAGCTTGGCCGGTAGCGGGAGTCCCTACGAGCAGTACTTC.

The chain has TRBV20-1 and TRBJ2-7; possibly TRBD2 for D (6 bases). The CDR3 loop spans 11 amino acids. V shed 5 bases and J shed 6 bases, with 11 bases lying between them. Germline CDR1 DFQATT, CDR2 SNEGSKA (reference sequence). The CDR3 reads CSAREQVEQYF. In DNA, the CDR3 is TGCAGTGCTCGGGAGCAGGTCGAGCAGTACTTC.

The V call is TRBV12-3 or TRBV12-4, the J call TRBJ2-7, with D hard to call. Trimming shortened V by 5 bases and J by 4 bases, and 6 bases separated the two germline ends. The CDR3 runs to 11 residues. CDR3 region: CASSPGYEQYF. DNA of the CDR3: TGTGCCAGCAGTCCCGGGTACGAGCAGTACTTC.

This clone was seen a few times. J is TRBJ1-3 and V is TRBV7-8, with D hard to call. The CDR3 totals 15 residues. From germline, CDR1 is SGHVS and CDR2 FQNEAQ. V was clipped by 7 bases and J by 2 bases, with 15 bases between them. The CDR3 coding sequence is TGTGCCAGCACCCTAAACGGGAATCCTGGAAACACCATATATTTT. It specifies CASTLNGNPGNTIYF.

This chain connects TRBV30 to TRBJ1-1; D is ambiguous. V was pared by 4 bases and J by 5 bases, with 8 bases between. CDR3 length: 11 residues. Germline V CDR1 and CDR2: GTSNPN, SVGIG (reference sequence). DNA of the CDR3: TGTGCCTGGACTCGGGAAACTGAAGCTTTCTTT. Translated: CAWTRETEAFF.

The chain couples TRBV7-2 to TRBJ1-1, with D possibly TRBD1 on 5 matching bases. V was trimmed by 5 bases and J by 6 bases, leaving 13 bases between them. Germline CDR1 SGHTA, CDR2 FQGNSA. This CDR3 region has 13 residues. This CDR3 is CASSLFGGAEAFF. DNA for the CDR3: TGTGCCAGCAGCCTCTTCGGGGGTGCTGAAGCTTTCTTT.

The chain has TRBV4-2 and TRBJ2-3, with a weak D call TRBD2 (5 bases). The CDR3 length is 16 residues. Trimming took 1 base from V and 0 from J, leaving 11 bases between them. CDR1 and CDR2 (germline): LGHNA, YNFKEQ. CDR3 coding DNA: TGTGCCAGCAGCCAAGCGTTGAGCGGAAGCACAGATACGCAGTATTTT. Its translation is CASSQALSGSTDTQYF.

A few counts support this clone. This chain uses TRBV7-8 with TRBJ1-2; 8 nucleotides line up with TRBD1. Germline V gives CDR1 SGHVS, CDR2 FQNEAQ. V lost 5 bases, J lost 0 bases, and 5 bases stayed unmatched. The CDR3 runs to 15 residues. In nucleotides, the CDR3 is TGTGCCAGCAGCCATACAGGGGGAGCTAACTATGGCTACACCTTC. This sequence encodes CASSHTGGANYGYTF.

The rearrangement joins TRBV7-9 to TRBJ2-3, with D perhaps matching TRBD2 (7 bases). This CDR3 is 14 amino acids long. V lost 5 bases and J 3 bases, leaving 12 bases between the germline ends. From germline, CDR1 is SEHNR and CDR2 FQNEAQ (reference sequence). The CDR3 DNA reads as TGTGCCAGCAGCGGGGGGGCCAAGACAGATACGCAGTATTTT. Its protein is CASSGGAKTDTQYF.

The rearrangement uses TRBV12-5 and TRBJ2-7; D not certain. CDR1 and CDR2 (germline): LGHNT, FRNRAP. Trimming left V 6 bases short and J 2 bases short, with 17 bases between. The CDR3 is 15 residues long. The CDR3 DNA is TGTGCTAGTGGCTCCTCCGAGACATCTCCCTACGAGCAGTACTTC. Its protein product is CASGSSETSPYEQYF.

The V call is TRBV11-2, the J call TRBJ1-5, with 10 bases matching TRBD1. This CDR3 contains 16 residues. CDR1 SGHAT and CDR2 FQNNGV come from the germline V gene. Trimming at V came to 4 bases and at J to 6 bases, leaving 9 bases not matched to a gene. CDR3 region: CASSSGWDRGVQPQHF. In DNA form, the CDR3 reads TGTGCCAGCAGCTCGGGCTGGGACAGGGGAGTTCAGCCCCAGCATTTT.

This clone was observed a single time. Here the CDR3 reads CASSSWGVETQYF. CDR3 DNA sequence: TGTGCCAGTAGTAGTTGGGGGGTTGAGACCCAGTACTTC. The rearrangement uses TRBV19 and TRBJ2-5, with a tentative D call TRBD2 (6 bases). The CDR3 runs 13 residues. Germline lookup yields CDR1 LNHDA and CDR2 SQIVND (reference sequence). Trimming removed 4 bases from V and 5 bases from J, with 11 bases in between.

The V call is TRBV5-1, the J call TRBJ1-6; unclear D gene. The V end lost 4 bases, the J end lost 6 bases, and 5 bases lay between the germline ends. This CDR3 region has 12 residues. Germline CDR1 SGHRS, CDR2 YFSETQ. The chain's CDR3 is CASSVSNSPLHF. In DNA, the CDR3 is TGCGCCAGCAGCGTCAGTAATTCACCCCTCCACTTT.

The chain combines TRBV27 with TRBJ1-6; D gene unclear. Looked up from germline, CDR1 is MNHEY and CDR2 is SMNVEV (reference sequence). V gave up 3 bases and J gave up 7 bases, with 4 bases separating them. The CDR3 runs 12 residues. DNA for the CDR3: TGTGCCAGCAGTTTTATAAATTCACCCCTCCACTTT. Its protein product is CASSFINSPLHF.

The genes are TRBV5-6 and TRBJ2-2; unclear D gene. The V end was cut by 3 bases, the J end by 1 base, with 4 bases between. The V gene's germline CDR1 is SGHDT and CDR2 YYEEEE. The CDR3 sequence is 13 residues long. CDR3 nucleotide sequence: TGTGCCAGCAGCTCCTGGAACACCGGGGAGCTGTTTTTT. Encoded protein: CASSSWNTGELFF.

The genes are TRBV6-5 and TRBJ2-6; 7 bases align to TRBD1. The CDR3 has 15 amino acids. Trimming at V came to 4 bases and at J to 0 bases, leaving 0 bases not matched to a gene. Germline assignment: CDR1 MNHEY and CDR2 SVGAGI. The CDR3 loop reads CASSWTGSGANVLTF. Written as DNA, the CDR3 is TGTGCCAGCAGTTGGACAGGCTCTGGGGCCAACGTCCTGACTTTC.

V usage is TRBV6-5 and J usage is TRBJ2-3, with D possibly TRBD1 on 5 matching bases. Looked up from germline, CDR1 is MNHEY and CDR2 is SVGAGI. CDR3 size: 15 residues. Trimming pared 4 bases from V and 0 bases from J, leaving 11 bases between. The CDR3 loop is CASSLSGISTDTQYF. As DNA, the CDR3 is TGTGCCAGCAGTTTATCAGGGATAAGCACAGATACGCAGTATTTT.

The genes are TRBV7-2 and TRBJ2-7, with D possibly being TRBD1 (6 bases). The V end was cut by 1 base, the J end by 3 bases, with 10 bases between. CDR3 length: 14 residues. CDR1 is SGHTA, CDR2 FQGNSA, per germline. In nucleotides, the CDR3 is TGTGCCAGCAGCTTAGTACAGGGCCGCTACGAGCAGTACTTC. This sequence encodes CASSLVQGRYEQYF.

This clone was observed a few times. V is TRBV19 and J is TRBJ1-1; D is ambiguous. CDR3 length equals 12 residues. Germline V lookup: CDR1 LNHDA, CDR2 SQIVND (reference sequence). V lost 3 bases, J lost 10 bases, and 12 bases lay in between. The CDR3 is CASSMSRSSAFF. The DNA for the CDR3 is TGTGCCAGTAGTATGTCGAGGAGCTCAGCTTTCTTT.

The CDR3 sequence: CAISGGGTQYF. The CDR3 nucleotides read TGTGCCATCAGTGGGGGGGGGACCCAGTACTTC. V gene TRBV10-3 combines with J gene TRBJ2-5; 7 bases map to TRBD2. From germline, CDR1 is ENHRY and CDR2 SYGVKD. The CDR3 runs 11 residues. V was clipped by 4 bases and J by 7 bases; unmatched bases: 0.

The V call is TRBV7-3, the J call TRBJ2-1, with 9 bases matching TRBD1. The trim removed 1 base at V and 4 bases at J, leaving 5 bases unmatched. The CDR3 spans 16 residues. Germline V CDR1 and CDR2: SGHTA, FQGTGA. CDR3 DNA: TGTGCCAGCAGCTTAAAATCCGGGACAGGGTACAATGAGCAGTTCTTC. This encodes CASSLKSGTGYNEQFF.

The chain carries TRBV15 and TRBJ2-2, with 12 bases identical to TRBD2. The CDR3 loop spans 18 amino acids. The trim removed 5 bases at V and 2 bases at J, leaving 9 bases unmatched. Germline loops: CDR1 LNHNV, CDR2 YYDKDF (reference sequence). DNA for the CDR3: TGTGCCACCAGCCGAGGGCTAGCGGGAGGGCCCAACACCGGGGAGCTGTTTTTT. Its protein is CATSRGLAGGPNTGELFF.

The sample holds a few counts of this clone. J is TRBJ2-7 and V is TRBV5-1, with D perhaps TRBD1 (5 bases). Germline CDR1 reads SGHRS; CDR2 reads YFSETQ. Between the trimmed V and J ends, which lost 0 bases and 2 bases, there was a span of 18 bases. CDR3 length: 17 amino acids. The CDR3: CASSLDYRDSPTYEQYF. The CDR3 coding sequence is TGCGCCAGCAGCTTGGATTACCGCGACAGCCCGACCTACGAGCAGTACTTC.